The entry that follows covers one TCR beta chain sequence. No antigen is known for it. PCR primers comprised 60 Vbeta and 13 Jbeta primers. The table came from immunoSEQ multiplex PCR; TCRdb's copy has only in-frame clones and leaves some out. The sample holds 180,000 or so clones; 82% are singletons and the top ten take 1.5% to 1.9%. The sample comes from a study of cytomegalovirus exposure and HLA in healthy donors. The V gene's germline CDR1 is MNHNY and CDR2 SVGAGI (reference sequence). The CDR3 runs to 15 residues. V dropped 4 bases and J dropped 5; count of bases not matched to a gene: 6. Study conclusions and caveats: It was likely that a cluster of highly shared sequence variants was a sequencing artifact. TCR beta sequences reportedly predicted the HLA-A and HLA-B alleles of most subjects accurately. Later analysis found that TCR beta chains associated with HLA were more clonally expanded than other, equally common chains. Analysis was carried out at a later point, and it linked a missense DCLRE1C variant to TCR beta V- and J-gene trimming.

This rearrangement joins TRBV6-6 to TRBJ1-1; 11 nucleotides agree with TRBD1. The sequence derives from a man between 40 and 49 years old in good health and CMV-seronegative. Sequenced sample: PBMCs. The CDR3 loop reads CASSSRTGGETEAFF. The CDR3 region has the DNA TGTGCCAGCAGTTCCCGGACAGGGGGCGAGACTGAAGCTTTCTTT.